The present T cell receptor beta chain was sequenced within a study of T cell clusters in autoimmune cytopenias. The overall study: A median of around 50,000 TRB reads per sample yielded a median around 2,500 distinct clonotypes.

Each sample's input was approximately 0.25 ug genomic DNA, some 34,000 genome equivalents. One tube held mixed TRB-A and TRB-B primer pools for touch-down PCR. TCRdb reprocessed the multiplex PCR reads and stores each CDR3 protein as one record, lacking DNA. The listing contains a few thousand distinct CDR3 sequences. Judged by frequency, this clonotype is medium-sized. The source of this sequence is a human donor with an autoimmune cytopenia or autoimmune hepatitis (not recorded which). Sequencing was performed on peripheral blood.

CDR3 protein: CASSWGLADLTRKERSYNEQFF. The chain uses TRBV19 and TRBJ2-1; TCRdb's D gene call, TRBD2, goes unchecked for lack of DNA. CDR3 length: 22 residues. Germline V lookup: CDR1 LNHDA, CDR2 SQIVND (reference sequence).